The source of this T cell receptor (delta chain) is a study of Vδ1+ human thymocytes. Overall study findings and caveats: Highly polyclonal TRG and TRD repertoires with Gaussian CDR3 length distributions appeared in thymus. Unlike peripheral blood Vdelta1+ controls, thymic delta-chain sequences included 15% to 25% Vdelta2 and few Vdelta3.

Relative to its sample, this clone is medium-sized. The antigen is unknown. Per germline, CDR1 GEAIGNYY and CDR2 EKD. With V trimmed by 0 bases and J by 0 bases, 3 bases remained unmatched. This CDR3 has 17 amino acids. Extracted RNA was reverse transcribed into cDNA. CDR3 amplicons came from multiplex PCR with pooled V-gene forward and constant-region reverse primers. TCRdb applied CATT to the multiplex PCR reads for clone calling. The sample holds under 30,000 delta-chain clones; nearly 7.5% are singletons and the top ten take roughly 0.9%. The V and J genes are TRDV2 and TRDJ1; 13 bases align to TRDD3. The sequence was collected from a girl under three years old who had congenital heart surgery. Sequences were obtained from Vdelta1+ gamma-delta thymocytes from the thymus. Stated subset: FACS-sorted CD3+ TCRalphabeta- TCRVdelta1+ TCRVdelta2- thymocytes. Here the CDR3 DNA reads TGTGCCTGTGACACCGTACTGGGGGATACGGACACCGATAAACTCATCTTT. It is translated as CACDTVLGDTDTDKLIF.